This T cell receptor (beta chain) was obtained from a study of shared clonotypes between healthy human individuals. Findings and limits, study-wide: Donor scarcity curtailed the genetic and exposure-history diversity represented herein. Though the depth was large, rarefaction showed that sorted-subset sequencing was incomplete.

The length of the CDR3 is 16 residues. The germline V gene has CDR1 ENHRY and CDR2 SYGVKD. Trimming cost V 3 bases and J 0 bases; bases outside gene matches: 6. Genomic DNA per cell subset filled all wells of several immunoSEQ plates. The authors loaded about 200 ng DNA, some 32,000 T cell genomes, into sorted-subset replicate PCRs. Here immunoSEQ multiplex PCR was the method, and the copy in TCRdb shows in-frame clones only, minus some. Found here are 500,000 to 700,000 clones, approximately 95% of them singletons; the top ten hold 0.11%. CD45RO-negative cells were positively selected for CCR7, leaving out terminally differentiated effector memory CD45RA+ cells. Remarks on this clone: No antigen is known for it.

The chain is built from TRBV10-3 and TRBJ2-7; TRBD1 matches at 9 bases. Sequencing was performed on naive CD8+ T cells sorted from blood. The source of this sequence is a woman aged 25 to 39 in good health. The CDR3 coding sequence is TGTGCCATCAGTGACCCCGGGACAGGGCGCTCCTACGAGCAGTACTTC. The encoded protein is CAISDPGTGRSYEQYF.